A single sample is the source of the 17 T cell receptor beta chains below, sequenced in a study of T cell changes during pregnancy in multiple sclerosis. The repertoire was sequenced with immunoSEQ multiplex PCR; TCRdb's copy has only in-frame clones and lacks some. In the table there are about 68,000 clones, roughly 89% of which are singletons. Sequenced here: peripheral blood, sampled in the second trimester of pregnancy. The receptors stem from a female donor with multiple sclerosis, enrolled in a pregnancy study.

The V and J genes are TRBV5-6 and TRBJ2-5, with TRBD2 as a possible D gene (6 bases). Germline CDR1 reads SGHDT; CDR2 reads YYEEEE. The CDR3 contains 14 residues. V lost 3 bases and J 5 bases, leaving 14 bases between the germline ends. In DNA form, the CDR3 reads TGTGCCAGCAGCTCACCGGGGGTAGGCGAGACCCAGTACTTC. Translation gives CASSSPGVGETQYF.

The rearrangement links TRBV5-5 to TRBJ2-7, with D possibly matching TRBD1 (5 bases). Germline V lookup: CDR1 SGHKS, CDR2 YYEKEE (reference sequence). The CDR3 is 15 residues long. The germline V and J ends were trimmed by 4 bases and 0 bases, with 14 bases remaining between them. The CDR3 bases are TGTGCCAGCAGCGCAGTAAATGGGGCCTCCTACGAGCAGTACTTC. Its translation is CASSAVNGASYEQYF.

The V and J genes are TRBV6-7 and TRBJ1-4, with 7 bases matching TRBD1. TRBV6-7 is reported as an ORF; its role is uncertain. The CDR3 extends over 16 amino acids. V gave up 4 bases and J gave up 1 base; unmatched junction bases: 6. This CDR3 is CASSFNYRGTNEKLFF. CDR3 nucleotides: TGTGCCAGCAGTTTCAACTACAGGGGAACTAATGAAAAACTGTTTTTT.

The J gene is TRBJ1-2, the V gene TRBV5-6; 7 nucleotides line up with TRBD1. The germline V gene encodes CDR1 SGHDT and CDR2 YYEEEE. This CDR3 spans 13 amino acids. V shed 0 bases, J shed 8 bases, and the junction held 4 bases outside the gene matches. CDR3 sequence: CASSLGQGTGYTF. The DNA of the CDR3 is TGTGCCAGCAGCTTGGGACAGGGTACAGGCTACACCTTC. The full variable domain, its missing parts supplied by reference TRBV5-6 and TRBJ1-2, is DAGVTQSPTHLIKTRGQQVTLRCSPKSGHDTVSWYQQALGQGPQFIFQYYEEEERQRGNFPDRFSGHQFPNYSSELNVNALLLGDSALYLCASSLGQGTGYTFGSGTRLTVV.

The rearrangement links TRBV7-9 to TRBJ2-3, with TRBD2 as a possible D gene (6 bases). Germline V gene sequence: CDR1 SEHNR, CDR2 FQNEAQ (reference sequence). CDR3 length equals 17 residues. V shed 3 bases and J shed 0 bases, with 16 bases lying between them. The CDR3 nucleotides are TGTGCCAGCAGCTTCTTCCCGACGGGGGTAAGCACAGATACGCAGTATTTT. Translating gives CASSFFPTGVSTDTQYF.

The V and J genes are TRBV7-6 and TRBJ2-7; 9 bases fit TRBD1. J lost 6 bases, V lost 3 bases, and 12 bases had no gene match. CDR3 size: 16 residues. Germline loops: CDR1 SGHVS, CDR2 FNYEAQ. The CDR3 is CASSFETGQGLGEQYF. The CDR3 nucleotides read TGTGCCAGCAGCTTTGAAACGGGACAGGGACTTGGCGAGCAGTACTTC.

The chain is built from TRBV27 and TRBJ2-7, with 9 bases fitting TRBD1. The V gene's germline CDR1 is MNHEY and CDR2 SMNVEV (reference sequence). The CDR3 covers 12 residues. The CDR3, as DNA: TGTGCTACAGGACAGGGGCTTGTAAAGAAGTACTTC. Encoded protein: CATGQGLVKKYF.

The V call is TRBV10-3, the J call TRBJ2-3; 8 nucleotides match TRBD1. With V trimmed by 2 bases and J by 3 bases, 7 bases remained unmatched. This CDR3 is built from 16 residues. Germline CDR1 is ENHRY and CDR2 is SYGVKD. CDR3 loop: CAISEVDRGGTDTQYF. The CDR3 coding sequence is TGTGCCATCAGTGAGGTCGACAGGGGCGGAACAGATACGCAGTATTTT.

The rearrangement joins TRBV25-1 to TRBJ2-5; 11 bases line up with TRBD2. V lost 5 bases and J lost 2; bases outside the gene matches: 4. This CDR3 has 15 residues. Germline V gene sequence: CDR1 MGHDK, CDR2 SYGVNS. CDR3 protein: CASSKLAGVQETQYF. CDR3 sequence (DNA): TGTGCCAGCAGTAAACTAGCGGGGGTTCAAGAGACCCAGTACTTC.

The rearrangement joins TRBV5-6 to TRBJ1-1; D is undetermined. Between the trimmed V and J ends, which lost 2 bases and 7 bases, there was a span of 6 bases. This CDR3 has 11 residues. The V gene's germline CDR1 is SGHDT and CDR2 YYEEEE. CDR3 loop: CASSFEGEAFF. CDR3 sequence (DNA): TGTGCCAGCAGCTTTGAGGGTGAAGCTTTCTTT.

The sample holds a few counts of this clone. Here the CDR3 DNA reads TGCAGCGTTGATAGGACAGGGGGCACTGAAGCTTTCTTT. It specifies CSVDRTGGTEAFF. The chain has TRBV29-1 and TRBJ1-1, with 10 bases fitting TRBD1. The CDR3 has 13 amino acids. Germline V lookup: CDR1 SQVTM, CDR2 ANQGSEA. J lost 4 bases, V lost 3 bases, and 2 bases had no gene match.

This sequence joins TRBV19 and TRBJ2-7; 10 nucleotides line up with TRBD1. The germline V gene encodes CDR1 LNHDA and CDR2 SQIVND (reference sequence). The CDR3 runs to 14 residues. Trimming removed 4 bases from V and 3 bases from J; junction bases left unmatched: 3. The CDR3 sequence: CASSTTGGSYEQYF. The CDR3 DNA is TGTGCCAGTAGTACGACAGGGGGCAGCTACGAGCAGTACTTC. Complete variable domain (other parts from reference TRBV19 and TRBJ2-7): DGGITQSPKYLFRKEGQNVTLSCEQNLNHDAMYWYRQDPGQGLRLIYYSQIVNDFQKGDIAEGYSVSREKKESFPLTVTSAQKNPTAFYLCASSTTGGSYEQYFGPGTRLTVT.

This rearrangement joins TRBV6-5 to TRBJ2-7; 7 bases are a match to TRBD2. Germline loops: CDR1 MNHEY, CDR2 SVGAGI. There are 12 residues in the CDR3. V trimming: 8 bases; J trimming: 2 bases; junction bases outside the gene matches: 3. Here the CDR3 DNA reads TGTGCCAGCCGGGGGGTTCCCTACGAGCAGTACTTC. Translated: CASRGVPYEQYF.

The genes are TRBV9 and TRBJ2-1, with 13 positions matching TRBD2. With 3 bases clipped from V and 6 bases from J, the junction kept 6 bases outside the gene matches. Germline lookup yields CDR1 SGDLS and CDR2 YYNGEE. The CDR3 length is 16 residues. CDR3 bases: TGTGCCAGCAGCGCACTAGCGGGGGGGCCCTTCAATGAGCAGTTCTTC. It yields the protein CASSALAGGPFNEQFF.

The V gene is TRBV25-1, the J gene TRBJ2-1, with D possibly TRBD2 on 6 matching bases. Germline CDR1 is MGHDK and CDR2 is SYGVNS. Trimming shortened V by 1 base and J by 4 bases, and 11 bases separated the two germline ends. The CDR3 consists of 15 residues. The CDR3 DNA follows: TGTGCCAGCAGTGAATTGGGGACTCGATACAATGAGCAGTTCTTC. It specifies CASSELGTRYNEQFF.

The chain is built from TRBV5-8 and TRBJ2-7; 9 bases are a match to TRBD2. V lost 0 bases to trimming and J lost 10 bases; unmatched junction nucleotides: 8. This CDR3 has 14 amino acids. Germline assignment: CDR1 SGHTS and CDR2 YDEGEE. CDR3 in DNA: TGTGCCAGCAGCTTGGGCGGGGGGGGCGATCTCCAGTACTTC. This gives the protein CASSLGGGGDLQYF.

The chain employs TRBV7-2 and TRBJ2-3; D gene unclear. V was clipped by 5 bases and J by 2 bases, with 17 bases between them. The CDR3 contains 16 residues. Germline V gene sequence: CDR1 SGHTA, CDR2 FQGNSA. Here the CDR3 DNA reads TGTGCCAGCAGCCCCCAGAGGTGGCAGAACACAGATACGCAGTATTTT. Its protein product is CASSPQRWQNTDTQYF.